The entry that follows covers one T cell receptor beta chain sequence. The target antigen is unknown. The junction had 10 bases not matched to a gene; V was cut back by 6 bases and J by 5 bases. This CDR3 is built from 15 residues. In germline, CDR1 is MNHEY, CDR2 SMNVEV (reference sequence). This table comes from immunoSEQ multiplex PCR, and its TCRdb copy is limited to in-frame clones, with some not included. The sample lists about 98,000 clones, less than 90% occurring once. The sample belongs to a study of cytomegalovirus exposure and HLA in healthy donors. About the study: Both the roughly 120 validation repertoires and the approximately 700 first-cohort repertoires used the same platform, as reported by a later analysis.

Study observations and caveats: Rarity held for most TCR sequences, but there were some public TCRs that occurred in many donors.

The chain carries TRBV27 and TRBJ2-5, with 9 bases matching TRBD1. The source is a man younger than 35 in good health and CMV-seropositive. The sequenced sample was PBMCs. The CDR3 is CASRPGQGPGETQYF. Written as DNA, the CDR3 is TGTGCCAGCAGGCCGGGACAGGGCCCCGGGGAGACCCAGTACTTC.